The source of this T cell receptor (beta chain) is a study of CD8 T cells in Susac syndrome. Notes on the study in general: The authors acknowledged that the study's TCR sequencing and HLA analysis involved relatively few individuals.

The germline CDR1 and CDR2 sequences are SGHVS and FNYEAQ. The CDR3 loop spans 18 amino acids. With 5 bases clipped from V and 1 base from J, the junction kept 8 bases outside the gene matches. Roughly 0.45 to 1 ug RNA was reverse transcribed with random hexamers. immunoSEQ multiplex PCR amplified TCR beta CDR3 across 54 Vbeta, 13 Jbeta. MiXCR was run by TCRdb on the immunoSEQ multiplex PCR reads, yielding one entry per CDR3 protein. The table includes around 300,000 distinct CDR3 sequences, about 91% detected once. CD8+ and CD4+ T cells circulating in blood were sequenced for TCR beta. Notes on this clonotype: Its target is not known.

The receptor was isolated from a human donor with multiple sclerosis. V gene TRBV7-6 combines with J gene TRBJ2-6; 10 bases line up with TRBD2. The sample comprised CD4+ T cells from PBMCs. In DNA form, the CDR3 reads TGTGCCAGCAGCCCAGGACTAGCGGTAACTTCTGGGGCCAACGTCCTGACTTTC. Its protein product is CASSPGLAVTSGANVLTF.